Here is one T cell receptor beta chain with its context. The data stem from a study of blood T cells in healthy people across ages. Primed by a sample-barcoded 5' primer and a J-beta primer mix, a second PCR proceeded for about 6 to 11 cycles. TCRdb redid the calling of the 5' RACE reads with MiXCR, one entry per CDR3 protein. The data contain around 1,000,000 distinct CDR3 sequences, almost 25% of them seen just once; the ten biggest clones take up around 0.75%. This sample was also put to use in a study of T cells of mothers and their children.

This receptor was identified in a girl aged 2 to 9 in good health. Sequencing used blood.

CDR3 sequence (DNA): TGTGCCAGCAGCCGGGACCAGGCCAGGGAGCTGTTTTTT. Protein: CASSRDQARELFF. The chain couples TRBV6-5 to TRBJ2-2, with D perhaps assigned TRBD1 or TRBD2 (5 bases each). CDR3 length: 13 residues. Germline V CDR1 and CDR2: MNHEY, SVGAGI. Trimming shortened V by 6 bases and J by 9 bases, and 14 bases separated the two germline ends.